Below, 19 T cell receptor beta chains from the same sample are listed, as sequenced in a study of technical replicates of blood from a few donors. Assay used: immunoSEQ multiplex PCR; TCRdb lists only in-frame clones, some missing. This table has approximately 69,000 clones, approximately 97% appearing once. The sequenced material came from T cells isolated from PBMCs. The receptors were gathered from a human donor in good health.

The chain has TRBV6-5 and TRBJ1-4; D not resolved. Germline-derived CDR1 and CDR2 are MNHEY and SVGAGI. The CDR3 runs 15 residues. V dropped 7 bases and J dropped 3 bases, with 15 bases sitting between them. The CDR3 nucleotides read TGTGCCAGCACTTCATCTGGGAGAGCTAATGAAAAACTGTTTTTT. Translated: CASTSSGRANEKLFF.

The CDR3 loop is CASSLGTGNTEAFF. Here the CDR3 DNA reads TGTGCCAGCAGCCTGGGGACAGGGAACACTGAAGCTTTCTTT. V gene TRBV7-6 combines with J gene TRBJ1-1; 8 bases fit TRBD1. Germline V lookup: CDR1 SGHVS, CDR2 FNYEAQ. The CDR3 length is 14 residues. Trimming took 5 bases from V and 1 from J; bases not matched to a gene: 3.

The V call is TRBV27, the J call TRBJ1-6, with D uncertain. V lost 10 bases to trimming and J lost 6 bases, with 10 bases between them. In germline, CDR1 is MNHEY, CDR2 SMNVEV (reference sequence). The CDR3 covers 12 residues. The chain's CDR3 is CANFSTNSPLHF. Here the CDR3 DNA reads TGTGCCAACTTCTCTACTAATTCACCCCTCCACTTT.

This chain connects TRBV5-1 to TRBJ1-2; 9 bases agree with TRBD1. V lost 3 bases, J lost 7 bases, and 1 base stayed unmatched. Germline V CDR1 and CDR2: SGHRS, YFSETQ. CDR3 size: 12 residues. The CDR3 here is CASSWDRAGYTF. In nucleotides, the CDR3 is TGCGCCAGCAGCTGGGACAGGGCTGGCTACACCTTC. Variable domain in full (rest from reference TRBV5-1 and TRBJ1-2): KAGVTQTPRYLIKTRGQQVTLSCSPISGHRSVSWYQQTPGQGLQFLFEYFSETQRNKGNFPGRFSGRQFSNSRSEMNVSTLELGDSALYLCASSWDRAGYTFGSGTRLTVV.

The chain employs TRBV27 and TRBJ1-5; D may be TRBD1 (6 bases). This CDR3 contains 13 residues. Germline V CDR1 and CDR2: MNHEY, SMNVEV (reference sequence). The V end was cut by 11 bases, the J end by 6 bases, with 17 bases between. The CDR3 is CAPTHRAVQPQHF. Here the CDR3 DNA reads TGTGCCCCTACTCACAGGGCCGTTCAGCCCCAGCATTTT.

The J gene is TRBJ2-7, the V gene TRBV6-6; 10 nucleotides match TRBD2. Germline V CDR1 and CDR2: MNHNY, SVGAGI (reference sequence). The CDR3 has 16 amino acids. The V and J ends lost 6 bases and 0 bases, in that order; junction bases with no gene match: 8. CDR3 nucleotides: TGTGCCAGCAGCCCGACTAGCGGGTCGAACTCCTACGAGCAGTACTTC. It specifies CASSPTSGSNSYEQYF.

This rearrangement joins TRBV5-1 to TRBJ1-2, with 12 bases matching TRBD1. V dropped 4 bases and J dropped 4; count of bases not matched to a gene: 14. Germline V CDR1 and CDR2: SGHRS, YFSETQ. CDR3 size: 18 residues. CDR3 sequence: CASSPLEGTGGNRYGYTF. The CDR3 DNA follows: TGCGCCAGCAGCCCCTTGGAGGGGACAGGGGGCAATCGCTATGGCTACACCTTC. Full variable domain (missing parts from reference TRBV5-1 and TRBJ1-2): KAGVTQTPRYLIKTRGQQVTLSCSPISGHRSVSWYQQTPGQGLQFLFEYFSETQRNKGNFPGRFSGRQFSNSRSEMNVSTLELGDSALYLCASSPLEGTGGNRYGYTFGSGTRLTVV.

The chain carries TRBV28 and TRBJ2-5; no definite D call. Trimming took 4 bases from V and 5 from J, leaving 14 bases between them. The CDR3 is 14 residues long. In germline, CDR1 is MDHEN, CDR2 SYDVKM. The CDR3 DNA follows: TGTGCCAGCAGTTCTCCACTCGGGTTGGAGACCCAGTACTTC. It specifies CASSSPLGLETQYF.

V usage is TRBV6-1 and J usage is TRBJ1-3; 7 bases are a match to TRBD1. Per germline, CDR1 MNHNS and CDR2 SASEGT. This CDR3 spans 14 amino acids. V shed 5 bases, J shed 3 bases, and the junction held 4 bases outside the gene matches. The CDR3 nucleotides are TGTGCCAGCAGTACCGGGACAGTTGGAAACACCATATATTTT. Translation gives CASSTGTVGNTIYF.

This chain links TRBV29-1 with TRBJ2-1, with D tentatively TRBD2 (6 bases). Trimming took off 4 bases at V and 6 bases at J, with 13 bases between the two ends. The CDR3 is made up of 13 amino acids. The germline CDR1 and CDR2 sequences are SQVTM and ANQGSEA. CDR3 loop: CSVVLAGFNEQFF. CDR3 DNA sequence: TGCAGCGTTGTACTGGCGGGATTCAATGAGCAGTTCTTC.

The chain is built from TRBV6-6 and TRBJ1-2; 8 bases agree with TRBD1. Germline V gene sequence: CDR1 MNHNY, CDR2 SVGAGI (reference sequence). The junction had 5 bases not matched to a gene; V was cut back by 6 bases and J by 8 bases. This CDR3 has 12 residues. CDR3 bases: TGTGCCAGCAGGACAGGGGAAGGCGGCTACACCTTC. Translated: CASRTGEGGYTF.

This rearrangement joins TRBV7-9 to TRBJ1-5, with 9 bases aligning to TRBD1. This CDR3 has 15 residues. The germline V gene has CDR1 SEHNR and CDR2 FQNEAQ (reference sequence). V gave up 6 bases and J gave up 7 bases; unmatched junction bases: 10. The CDR3 reads CASSRDREGEQPQHF. The CDR3 nucleotides are TGTGCCAGCAGTCGGGACAGGGAGGGAGAGCAGCCCCAGCATTTT.

The chain recombines TRBV7-9 with TRBJ2-1, with D perhaps matching TRBD1 (5 bases). The germline V and J ends were trimmed by 2 bases and 9 bases, with 14 bases remaining between them. The CDR3 is 14 residues long. Germline-derived CDR1 and CDR2 are SEHNR and FQNEAQ (reference sequence). The CDR3 loop is CASSLSVGASEQFF. The DNA of the CDR3 is TGTGCCAGCAGCTTAAGTGTTGGGGCCAGTGAGCAGTTCTTC.

The V and J genes are TRBV9 and TRBJ2-3; maybe TRBD2 (8 bases). In germline, CDR1 is SGDLS, CDR2 YYNGEE. The CDR3 length is 16 residues. Trimming stripped 3 bases from V and 3 bases from J, with 17 bases between. The CDR3 spells CASSALGGGGTDTQYF. CDR3 DNA sequence: TGTGCCAGCAGCGCACTAGGGGGCGGGGGGACAGATACGCAGTATTTT.

The gene calls are TRBV6-1 and TRBJ1-5; 7 positions match TRBD1. The CDR3 is made up of 15 amino acids. Unmatched junction bases numbered 4, after V lost 4 bases and J lost 1 base. In germline, CDR1 is MNHNS, CDR2 SASEGT. CDR3 protein: CASSGEDRSNQPQHF. In DNA, the CDR3 is TGTGCCAGCAGTGGGGAGGACAGGAGCAATCAGCCCCAGCATTTT.

The chain carries TRBV4-1 and TRBJ1-1, with D possibly matching TRBD1 (5 bases). Per germline, CDR1 MGHRA and CDR2 YSYEKL. This CDR3 has 14 amino acids. Trimming stripped 4 bases from V and 5 bases from J, with 14 bases between. The CDR3 DNA sequence: TGCGCCAGCAGCCGCCAGGGTGCATGGACTGAAGCTTTCTTT. This sequence encodes CASSRQGAWTEAFF.

The chain carries TRBV5-1 and TRBJ2-7; D unresolved. The germline V gene has CDR1 SGHRS and CDR2 YFSETQ. CDR3 length: 11 residues. The V end was cut by 7 bases, the J end by 1 base, with 6 bases between. As DNA, the CDR3 is TGCGCCAGCCACTCATCCTACGAGCAGTACTTC. It specifies CASHSSYEQYF.

The chain has TRBV28 and TRBJ1-1; D uncertain. Germline V CDR1 and CDR2: MDHEN, SYDVKM. Trimming took off 5 bases at V and 9 bases at J, with 22 bases between the two ends. This CDR3 is built from 15 residues. The chain's CDR3 is CASSQTLQNFDKAFF. The CDR3, as DNA: TGTGCCAGCAGTCAAACCCTACAGAACTTTGATAAAGCTTTCTTT. The full variable domain, in which reference TRBV28 and TRBJ1-1 provide the parts outside the CDR3, is DVKVTQSSRYLVKRTGEKVFLECVQDMDHENMFWYRQDPGLGLRLIYFSYDVKMKEKGDIPEGYSVSREKKERFSLILESASTNQTSMYLCASSQTLQNFDKAFFGQGTRLTVV.

V is TRBV5-1 and J is TRBJ2-7; D is perhaps TRBD1 (5 bases). V lost 3 bases and J lost 1, with 14 bases in between. The CDR3 is 15 amino acids. CDR1 and CDR2 from the germline V gene are SGHRS and YFSETQ. The DNA for the CDR3 is TGCGCCAGCAGCTCCCAGGGTGCTGATTCCTACGAGCAGTACTTC. Protein: CASSSQGADSYEQYF.